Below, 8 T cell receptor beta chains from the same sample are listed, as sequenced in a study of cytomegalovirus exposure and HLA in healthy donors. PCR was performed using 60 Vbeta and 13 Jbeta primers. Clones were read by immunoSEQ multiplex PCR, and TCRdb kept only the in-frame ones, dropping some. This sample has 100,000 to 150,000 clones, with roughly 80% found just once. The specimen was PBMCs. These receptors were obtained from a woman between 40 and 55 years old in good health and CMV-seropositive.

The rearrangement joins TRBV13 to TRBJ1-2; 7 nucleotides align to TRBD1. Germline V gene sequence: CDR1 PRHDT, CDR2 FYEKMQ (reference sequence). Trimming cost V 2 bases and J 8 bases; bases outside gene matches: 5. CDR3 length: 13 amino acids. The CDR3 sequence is CASSLPAGGGYTF. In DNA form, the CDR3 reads TGTGCCAGCAGCTTACCGGCAGGGGGGGGCTACACCTTC. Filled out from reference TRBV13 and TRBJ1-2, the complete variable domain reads AAGVIQSPRHLIKEKRETATLKCYPIPRHDTVYWYQQGPGQDPQFLISFYEKMQSDKGSIPDRFSAQQFSDYHSELNMSSLELGDSALYFCASSLPAGGGYTFGSGTRLTVV.

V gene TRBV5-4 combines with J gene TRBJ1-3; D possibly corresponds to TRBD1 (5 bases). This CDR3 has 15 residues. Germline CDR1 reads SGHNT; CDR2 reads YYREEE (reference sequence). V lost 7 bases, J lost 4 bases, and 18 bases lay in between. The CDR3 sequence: CASQDGGTSGNTIYF. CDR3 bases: TGTGCCAGCCAGGACGGGGGGACGTCGGGAAACACCATATATTTT.

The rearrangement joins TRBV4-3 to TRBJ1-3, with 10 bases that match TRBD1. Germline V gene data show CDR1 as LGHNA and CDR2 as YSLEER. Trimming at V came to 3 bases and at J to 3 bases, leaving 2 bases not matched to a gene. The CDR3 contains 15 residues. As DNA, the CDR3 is TGCGCCAGCAGCCAGACAGGGGGCTATGGAAACACCATATATTTT. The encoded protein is CASSQTGGYGNTIYF.

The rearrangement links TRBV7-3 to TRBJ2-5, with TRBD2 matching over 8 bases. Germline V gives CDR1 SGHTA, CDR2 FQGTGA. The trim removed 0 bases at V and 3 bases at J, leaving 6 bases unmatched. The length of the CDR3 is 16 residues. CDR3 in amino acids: CASSLTPAGAEETQYF. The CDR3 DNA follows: TGTGCCAGCAGCTTAACTCCAGCGGGAGCGGAAGAGACCCAGTACTTC.

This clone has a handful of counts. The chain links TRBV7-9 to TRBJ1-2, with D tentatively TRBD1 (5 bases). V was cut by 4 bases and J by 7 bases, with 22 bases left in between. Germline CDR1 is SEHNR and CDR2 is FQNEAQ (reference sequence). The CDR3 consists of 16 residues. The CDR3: CASSSSYVSSGIGYTF. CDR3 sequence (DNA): TGTGCCAGCAGCTCGTCCTACGTATCCTCAGGGATTGGCTACACCTTC.

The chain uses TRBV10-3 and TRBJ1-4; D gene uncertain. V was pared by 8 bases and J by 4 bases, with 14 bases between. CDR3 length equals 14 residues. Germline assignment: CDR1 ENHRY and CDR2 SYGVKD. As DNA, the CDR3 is TGTGCCATCTCCGGCGGGATCAATAATGAAAAACTGTTTTTT. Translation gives CAISGGINNEKLFF.

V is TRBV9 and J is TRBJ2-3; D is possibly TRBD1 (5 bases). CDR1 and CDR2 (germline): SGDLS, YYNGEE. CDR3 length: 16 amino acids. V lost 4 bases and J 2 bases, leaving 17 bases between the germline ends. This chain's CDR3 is CASSPLTASDTDTQYF. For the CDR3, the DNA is TGTGCCAGCAGCCCTTTGACAGCGAGCGACACAGATACGCAGTATTTT. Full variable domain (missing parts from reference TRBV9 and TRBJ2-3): DSGVTQTPKHLITATGQRVTLRCSPRSGDLSVYWYQQSLDQGLQFLIQYYNGEERAKGNILERFSAQQFPDLHSELNLSSLELGDSALYFCASSPLTASDTDTQYFGPGTRLTVL.

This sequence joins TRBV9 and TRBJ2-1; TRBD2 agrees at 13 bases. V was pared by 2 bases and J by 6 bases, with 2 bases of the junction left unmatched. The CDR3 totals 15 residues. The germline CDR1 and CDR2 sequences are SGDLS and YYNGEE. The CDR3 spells CASSVTSGRANEQFF. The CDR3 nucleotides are TGTGCCAGCAGCGTCACTAGCGGGAGGGCCAATGAGCAGTTCTTC.